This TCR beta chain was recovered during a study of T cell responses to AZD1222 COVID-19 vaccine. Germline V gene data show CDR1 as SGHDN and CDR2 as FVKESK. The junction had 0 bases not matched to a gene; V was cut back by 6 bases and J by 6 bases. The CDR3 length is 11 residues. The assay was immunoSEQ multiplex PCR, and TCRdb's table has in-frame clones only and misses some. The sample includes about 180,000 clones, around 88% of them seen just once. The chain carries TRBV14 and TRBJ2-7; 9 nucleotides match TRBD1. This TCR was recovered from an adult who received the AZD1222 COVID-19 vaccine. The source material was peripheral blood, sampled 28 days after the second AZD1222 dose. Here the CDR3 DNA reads TGTGCCAGCAGGGACAGGGGCGAGCAGTACTTC. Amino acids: CASRDRGEQYF. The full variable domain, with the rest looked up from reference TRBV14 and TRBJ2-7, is EAGVTQFPSHSVIEKGQTVTLRCDPISGHDNLYWYRRVMGKEIKFLLHFVKESKQDESGMPNNRFLAERTGGTYSTLKVQPAELEDSGVYFCASRDRGEQYFGPGTRLTVT.